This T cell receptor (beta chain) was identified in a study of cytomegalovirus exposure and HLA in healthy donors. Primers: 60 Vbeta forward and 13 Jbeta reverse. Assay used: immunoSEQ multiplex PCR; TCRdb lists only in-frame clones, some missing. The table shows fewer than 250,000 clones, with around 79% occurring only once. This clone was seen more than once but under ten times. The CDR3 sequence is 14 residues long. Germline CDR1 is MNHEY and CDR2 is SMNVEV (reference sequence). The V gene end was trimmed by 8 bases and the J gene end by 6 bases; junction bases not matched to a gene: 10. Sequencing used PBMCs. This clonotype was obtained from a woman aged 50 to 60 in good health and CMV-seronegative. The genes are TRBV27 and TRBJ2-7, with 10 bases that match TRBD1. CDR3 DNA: TGTGCCAGCGCCGCCGGGACAGGGGTTAGCGAGCAGTACTTC. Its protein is CASAAGTGVSEQYF.